Below, 13 T cell receptor beta chains from the same sample are listed, as sequenced in a study of T cell responses to AZD1222 COVID-19 vaccine. Repertoires were generated with immunoSEQ multiplex PCR, while TCRdb's copy carries only in-frame clones and drops some. The table shows approximately 150,000 clones, with approximately 92% occurring only once. Sequenced here: peripheral blood, sampled 28 days after the second AZD1222 dose. All receptors come from an adult who received the AZD1222 COVID-19 vaccine.

The chain uses TRBV30 and TRBJ2-6; unclear D gene. V gave up 7 bases and J gave up 2 bases, with 15 bases separating them. CDR3 size: 15 residues. Germline V gives CDR1 GTSNPN, CDR2 SVGIG (reference sequence). CDR3 loop: CALGISSAGANVLTF. CDR3 coding DNA: TGTGCCTTGGGAATCAGTTCGGCTGGGGCCAACGTCCTGACTTTC.

The chain couples TRBV5-4 to TRBJ1-1; a possible D gene is TRBD1 (5 bases). This CDR3 spans 13 amino acids. V was cut by 5 bases and J by 4 bases, with 12 bases left in between. Germline CDR1 SGHNT, CDR2 YYREEE (reference sequence). The CDR3 is CASSQEGTTEAFF. The CDR3 DNA reads TGTGCCAGCAGTCAAGAAGGGACCACTGAAGCTTTCTTT.

V usage is TRBV19 and J usage is TRBJ2-2; no clear D gene. The V and J ends lost 7 bases and 2 bases respectively, with 17 bases between them. Looked up from germline, CDR1 is LNHDA and CDR2 is SQIVND (reference sequence). This CDR3 region has 16 residues. Written as DNA, the CDR3 is TGTGCCAGTACCCTTTTTCATGATCTTAACACCGGGGAGCTGTTTTTT. It is translated as CASTLFHDLNTGELFF.

V gene TRBV11-2 combines with J gene TRBJ1-4; D uncertain. The CDR3 has 15 amino acids. V was trimmed by 1 base and J by 5 bases, leaving 11 bases between them. From germline, CDR1 is SGHAT and CDR2 FQNNGV. DNA of the CDR3: TGTGCCAGCAGCTTAGGGAGGTCCGTAAATGAAAAACTGTTTTTT. Translated, it gives CASSLGRSVNEKLFF.

This clone was seen a single time. This chain uses TRBV30 with TRBJ1-2; D not resolved. This CDR3 region has 13 residues. Germline V lookup: CDR1 GTSNPN, CDR2 SVGIG (reference sequence). V was pared by 5 bases and J by 3 bases, with 13 bases between. CDR3 sequence: CAWAQGRDYGYTF. The CDR3 DNA follows: TGTGCCTGGGCCCAAGGCAGAGACTATGGCTACACCTTC.

The rearrangement links TRBV5-1 to TRBJ1-2, with TRBD1 identical over 8 bases. Per germline, CDR1 SGHRS and CDR2 YFSETQ. The CDR3 has 17 amino acids. The J segment lost 8 bases and the V segment lost 4 bases, leaving 19 bases of the junction unmatched. Here the CDR3 reads CASSPQGAPSYTGGYTF. CDR3 sequence (DNA): TGCGCCAGCAGCCCCCAGGGGGCCCCTTCCTATACAGGGGGCTACACCTTC.

The chain carries TRBV6-5 and TRBJ1-6; D is unclear. Germline V gene sequence: CDR1 MNHEY, CDR2 SVGAGI. The CDR3 runs to 15 residues. Trimming took 3 bases from V and 13 from J, leaving 19 bases between them. CDR3 loop: CASSYELRGEWPLHF. The CDR3 DNA reads TGTGCCAGCAGTTATGAACTTCGGGGAGAATGGCCCCTCCACTTT.

The rearrangement links TRBV7-9 to TRBJ1-5; TRBD1 is a possible D gene (6 bases). Between the trimmed V and J ends, which lost 2 bases and 4 bases, there was a span of 9 bases. The V gene's germline CDR1 is SEHNR and CDR2 FQNEAQ (reference sequence). The CDR3 has 14 amino acids. The CDR3 loop reads CASSLQGPNQPQHF. The CDR3 DNA is TGTGCCAGCAGCTTACAGGGGCCTAATCAGCCCCAGCATTTT.

This CDR3 is CASSFGPRYTGELFF. The CDR3 DNA is TGTGCCAGCAGCTTCGGTCCGAGATACACCGGGGAGCTGTTTTTT. The V and J genes are TRBV7-2 and TRBJ2-2; no reliable D call. The V end was cut by 3 bases, the J end by 3 bases, with 11 bases between. CDR3 length equals 15 residues. Germline V gene lookup returns CDR1 SGHTA and CDR2 FQGNSA.

The chain joins TRBV7-9 to TRBJ1-1, with D perhaps TRBD1 (6 bases). The CDR3 spans 14 residues. Between the trimmed V and J ends, which lost 5 bases and 3 bases, there was a span of 13 bases. Germline V gene lookup returns CDR1 SEHNR and CDR2 FQNEAQ (reference sequence). CDR3 nucleotides: TGTGCCAGCAGCCCAGGGACATATGACACTGAAGCTTTCTTT. This sequence encodes CASSPGTYDTEAFF.

J is TRBJ2-3 and V is TRBV28, with D perhaps given as TRBD1 or TRBD2 (5 bases each). The CDR3 has 12 residues. Between the trimmed V and J ends, which lost 2 bases and 11 bases, there was a span of 11 bases. The germline V gene has CDR1 MDHEN and CDR2 SYDVKM. The DNA for the CDR3 is TGTGCCAGCAGTTTACAGGGTGGGGGGCAGTATTTT. Its translation: CASSLQGGGQYF.

V and J are TRBV25-1 and TRBJ1-3; the D gene is possibly TRBD1 (6 bases). CDR1 is MGHDK and CDR2 is SYGVNS in the germline V gene. V lost 1 base, J lost 3 bases, and 13 bases lay in between. The CDR3 runs to 16 residues. CDR3 nucleotides: TGTGCCAGCAGTGAATTCGGGGGCCAGGGTGGAAACACCATATATTTT. Amino acid sequence: CASSEFGGQGGNTIYF.

The chain carries TRBV27 and TRBJ2-3; no clear D. The germline V and J ends were trimmed by 8 bases and 4 bases, with 10 bases remaining between them. The germline gives CDR1 MNHEY, CDR2 SMNVEV (reference sequence). This CDR3 is 12 amino acids long. The CDR3 nucleotides read TGTGCCAGCTCGAGAGTTGCAGATACGCAGTATTTT. Its translation: CASSRVADTQYF.